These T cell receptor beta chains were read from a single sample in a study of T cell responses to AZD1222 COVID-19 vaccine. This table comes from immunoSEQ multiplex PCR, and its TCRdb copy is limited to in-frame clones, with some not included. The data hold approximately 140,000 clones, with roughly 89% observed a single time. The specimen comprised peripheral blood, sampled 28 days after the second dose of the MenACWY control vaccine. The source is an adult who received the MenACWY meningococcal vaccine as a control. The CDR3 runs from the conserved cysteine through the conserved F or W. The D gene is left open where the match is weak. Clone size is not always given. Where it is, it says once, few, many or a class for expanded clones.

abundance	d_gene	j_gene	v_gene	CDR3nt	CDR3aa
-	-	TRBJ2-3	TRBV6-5	TGTGCCAGCAGTTACGGGGGACTCAACACAGATACGCAGTATTTT	CASSYGGLNTDTQYF
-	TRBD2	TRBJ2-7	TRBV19	TGTGCCAGTAGTTTCCGGGAGGGCCTTAGGGAGCAGTACTTC	CASSFREGLREQYF
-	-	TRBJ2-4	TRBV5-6	TGTGCCAGCAGCTTGGCGGGAGGGACAGGACTTTTAGCCAAAAACATTCAGTACTTC	CASSLAGGTGLLAKNIQYF
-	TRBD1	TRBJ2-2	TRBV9	TGTGCCAGCAGCGTAGACAGGGGATCCGGGGAGCTGTTTTTT	CASSVDRGSGELFF
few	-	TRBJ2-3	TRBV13	TGTGCCAGCAGCCCCAGGGCGGGACAACCCCACGGATACACAGATACGCAGTATTTT	CASSPRAGQPHGYTDTQYF
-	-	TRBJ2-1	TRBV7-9	TGTGCCAGCAGCTTAGATCTACAGGGTTACAATGAGCAGTTCTTC	CASSLDLQGYNEQFF
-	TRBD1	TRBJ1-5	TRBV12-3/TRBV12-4	TGTGCCAGCAGGCGGGACAGGGGGCCCCAGCATTTT	CASRRDRGPQHF
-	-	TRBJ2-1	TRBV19	TGTGCCAGTAGTCACAGGGTGAGGTACAATGAGCAGTTCTTC	CASSHRVRYNEQFF
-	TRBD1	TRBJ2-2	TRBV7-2	TGTGCCAGCAGCAGAGGCGGACAGGGAGCTCCCGAGGAGCTGTTTTTT	CASSRGGQGAPEELFF
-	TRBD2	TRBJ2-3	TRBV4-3	TGCGCCAGCAGCCAAGGTTTAACTAGCGGACTGGATACGCAGTATTTT	CASSQGLTSGLDTQYF
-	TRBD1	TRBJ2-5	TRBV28	TGTGCCAGCAGTAACCCAGGACAGGGGGCGATGGAGACCCAGTACTTC	CASSNPGQGAMETQYF
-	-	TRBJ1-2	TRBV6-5	TGTGCCAGCAGCCCAGACCGGGGAGGCTACACCTTC	CASSPDRGGYTF
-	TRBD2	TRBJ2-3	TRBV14	TGTGCCAGCAGCCCTCTAGCGGGGGGGCCAGATACGCAGTATTTT	CASSPLAGGPDTQYF
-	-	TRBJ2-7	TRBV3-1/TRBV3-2	TGTGCCAGCAGCCAAGGAATAGGCAACACAAGGGTGGTCTACGAGCAGTACTTC	CASSQGIGNTRVVYEQYF
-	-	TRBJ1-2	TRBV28	TGTGCCAGCAGTTTCGGGACAACCAAGGGGGATGGCTACACCTTC	CASSFGTTKGDGYTF
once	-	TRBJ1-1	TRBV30	TGTGCCTGGGCCCCGACGGGAGGGAACACTGAAGCTTTCTTT	CAWAPTGGNTEAFF
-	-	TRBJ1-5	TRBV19	TGTGCCAGTAGTGGGACGGGAAATCAGCCCCAGCATTTT	CASSGTGNQPQHF
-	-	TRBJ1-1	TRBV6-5	TGTGCCAGCAGCCTTACAGGAGACACTGAAGCTTTCTTT	CASSLTGDTEAFF
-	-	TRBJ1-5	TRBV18	TGTGCCAGCTCACCTGGGGGGAACAATCAGCCCCAGCATTTT	CASSPGGNNQPQHF
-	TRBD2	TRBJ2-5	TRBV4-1	TGCGCCAGCAGCCTGGGCTGGCGGGGGTCACAAGAGACCCAGTACTTC	CASSLGWRGSQETQYF
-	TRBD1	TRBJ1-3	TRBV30	TGTGCCTGGACTCGGACAGGGGGCATTGACACCATATATTTT	CAWTRTGGIDTIYF
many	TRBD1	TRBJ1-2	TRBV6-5	TGTGCCAGCAGCAACACAGGGGAGGACGGCTACACCTTC	CASSNTGEDGYTF
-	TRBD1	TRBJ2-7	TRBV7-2	TGTGCCAGCAGCCCCCTCGGGACAGGGGGCTACGAGCAGTACTTC	CASSPLGTGGYEQYF
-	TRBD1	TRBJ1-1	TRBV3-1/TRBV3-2	TGTGCCAGCAGCCCCCGGACAGGTCTAGCTTTCTTT	CASSPRTGLAFF
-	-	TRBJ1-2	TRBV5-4	TGTGCCAGCAGCTTGGCCGCCGAAGTAAAAGGCTACACCTTC	CASSLAAEVKGYTF
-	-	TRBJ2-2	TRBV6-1	TGTGCCAGCAGTGAAGTCGGTGGCACCGGGGAGCTGTTTTTT	CASSEVGGTGELFF
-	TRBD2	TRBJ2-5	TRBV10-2	TGCGCCAGCAGTCATGGACTAGCGGGGGAAGAGACCCAGTACTTC	CASSHGLAGEETQYF
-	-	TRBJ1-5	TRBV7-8	TGTGCCAGCAGCCGGACAAGCAATCAGCCCCAGCATTTT	CASSRTSNQPQHF
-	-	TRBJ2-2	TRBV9	TGTGCCAGCAGCGTAGTAGACAGACGAAACACCGGGGAGCTGTTTTTT	CASSVVDRRNTGELFF
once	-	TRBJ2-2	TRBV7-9	TGTGCCAGCAGCTTAGACCAGCTAACGAACACCGGGGAGCTGTTTTTT	CASSLDQLTNTGELFF
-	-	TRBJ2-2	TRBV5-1	TGCGCCAGCAGCTTGAAGGGCGCGGGGACCGGGGAGCTGTTTTTT	CASSLKGAGTGELFF
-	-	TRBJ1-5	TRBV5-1	TGCGCCAGCAGCTTGGGCGACACGAATCAGCCCCAGCATTTT	CASSLGDTNQPQHF
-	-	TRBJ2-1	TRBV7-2	TGTGCCAGCGGGGTAGACTCCCACAATGAGCAGTTCTTC	CASGVDSHNEQFF
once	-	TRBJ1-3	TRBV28	TGTGCCAGCAGTTTTCGGGGGACTGGAAACACCATATATTTT	CASSFRGTGNTIYF
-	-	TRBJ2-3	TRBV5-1	TGCGCCAGCAGCTTGGCAACTTACACAGATACGCAGTATTTT	CASSLATYTDTQYF
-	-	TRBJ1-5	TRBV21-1	TGTGCCAGCAGCGCCCAGACAGGGGCGGGGGGTCAGCCCCAGCATTTT	CASSAQTGAGGQPQHF
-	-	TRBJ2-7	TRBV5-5	TGTGCCAGCAGCCCCTCCGGGGGCTCCTACGAGCAGTACTTC	CASSPSGGSYEQYF
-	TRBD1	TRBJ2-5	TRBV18	TGTGCCAGCTCACCGGGACAGGTAGTAGAGACCCAGTACTTC	CASSPGQVVETQYF
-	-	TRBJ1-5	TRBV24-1	TGTGCCACCAGACCCCGAGGGGGGGAGGATCAGCCCCAGCATTTT	CATRPRGGEDQPQHF
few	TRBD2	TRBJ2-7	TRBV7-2	TGTGCCAGCAGCTTCGGGGGACTAGCCTACGAGCAGTACTTC	CASSFGGLAYEQYF
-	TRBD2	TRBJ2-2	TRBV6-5	TGTGCCAGCAGTTACTTTGCGGGGGTCACCGGGGAGCTGTTTTTT	CASSYFAGVTGELFF
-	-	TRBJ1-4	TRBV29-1	TGCAGCGTTCAGGCAGCCCTGGGGGAAAAACTGTTTTTT	CSVQAALGEKLFF
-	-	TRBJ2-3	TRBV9	TGTGCCAGCAGCGTAGAGGCAGGGGTTTACGCAGATACGCAGTATTTT	CASSVEAGVYADTQYF
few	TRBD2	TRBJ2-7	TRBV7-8	TGTGCCAGCAGCTTAGGGGTCGGGGGGATGACCTACGAGCAGTACTTC	CASSLGVGGMTYEQYF
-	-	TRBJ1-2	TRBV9	TGTGCCAGCAGCCCCCGGATGGGGAGCTACACCTTC	CASSPRMGSYTF
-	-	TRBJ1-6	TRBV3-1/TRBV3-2	TGTGCCAGCAGCCAAGCTCGAAATTCACCCCTCCACTTT	CASSQARNSPLHF